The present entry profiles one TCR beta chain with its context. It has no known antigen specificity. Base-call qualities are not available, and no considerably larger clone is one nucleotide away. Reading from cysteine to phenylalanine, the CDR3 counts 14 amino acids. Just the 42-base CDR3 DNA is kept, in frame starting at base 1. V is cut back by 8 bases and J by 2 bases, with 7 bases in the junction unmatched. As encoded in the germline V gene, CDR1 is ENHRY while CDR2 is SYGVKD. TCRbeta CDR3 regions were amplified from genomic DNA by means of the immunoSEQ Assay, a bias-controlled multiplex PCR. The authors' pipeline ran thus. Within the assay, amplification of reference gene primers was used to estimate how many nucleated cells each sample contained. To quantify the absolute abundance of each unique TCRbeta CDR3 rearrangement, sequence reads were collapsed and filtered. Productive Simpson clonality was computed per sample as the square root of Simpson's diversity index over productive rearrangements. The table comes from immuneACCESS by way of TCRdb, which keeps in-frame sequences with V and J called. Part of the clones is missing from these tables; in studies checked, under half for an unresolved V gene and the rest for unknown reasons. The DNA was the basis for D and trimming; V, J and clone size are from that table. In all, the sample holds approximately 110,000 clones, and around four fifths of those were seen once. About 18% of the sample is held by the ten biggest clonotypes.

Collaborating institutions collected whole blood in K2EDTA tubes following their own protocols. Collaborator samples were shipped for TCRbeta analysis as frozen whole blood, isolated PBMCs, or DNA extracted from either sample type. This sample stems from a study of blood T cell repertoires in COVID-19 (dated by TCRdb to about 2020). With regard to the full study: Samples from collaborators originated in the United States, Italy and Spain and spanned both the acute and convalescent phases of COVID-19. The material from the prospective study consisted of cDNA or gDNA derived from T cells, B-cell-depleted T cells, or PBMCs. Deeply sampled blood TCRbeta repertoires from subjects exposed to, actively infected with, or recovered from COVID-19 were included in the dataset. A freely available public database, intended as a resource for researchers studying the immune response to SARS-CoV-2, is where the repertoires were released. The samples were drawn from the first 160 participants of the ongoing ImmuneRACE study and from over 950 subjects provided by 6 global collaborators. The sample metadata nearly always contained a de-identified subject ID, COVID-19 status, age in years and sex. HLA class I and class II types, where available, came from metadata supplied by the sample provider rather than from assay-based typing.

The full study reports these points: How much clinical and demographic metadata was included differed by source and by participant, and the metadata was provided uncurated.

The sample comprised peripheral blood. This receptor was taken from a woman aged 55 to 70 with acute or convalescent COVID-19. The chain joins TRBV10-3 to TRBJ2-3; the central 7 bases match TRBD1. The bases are TGTGCCATCGAAGCAGGGGGTGACACAGATACGCAGTATTTT. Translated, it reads CAIEAGGDTDTQYF.